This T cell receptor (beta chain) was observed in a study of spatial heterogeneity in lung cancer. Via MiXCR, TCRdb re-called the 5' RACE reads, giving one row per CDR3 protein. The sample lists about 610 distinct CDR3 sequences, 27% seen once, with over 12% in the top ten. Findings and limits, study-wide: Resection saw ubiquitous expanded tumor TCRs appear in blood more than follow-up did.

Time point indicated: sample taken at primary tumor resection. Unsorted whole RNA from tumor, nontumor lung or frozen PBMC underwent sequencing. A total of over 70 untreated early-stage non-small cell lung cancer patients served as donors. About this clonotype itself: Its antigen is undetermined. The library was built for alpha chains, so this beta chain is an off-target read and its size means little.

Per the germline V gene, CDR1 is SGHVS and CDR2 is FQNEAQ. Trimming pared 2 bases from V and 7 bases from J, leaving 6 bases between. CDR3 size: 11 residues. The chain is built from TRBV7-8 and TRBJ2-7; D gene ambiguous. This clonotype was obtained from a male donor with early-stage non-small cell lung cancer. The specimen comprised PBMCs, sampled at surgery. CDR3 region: CASSLLWEQYF. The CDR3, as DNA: TGTGCCAGCAGCTTACTGTGGGAGCAGTACTTC.